Included here is one TCR beta chain sequence, with context. The target antigen is unknown. Primers used in a second PCR of about 6 to 11 cycles were a sample-barcoded 5' primer and a J-beta primer mix. TCRdb recomputed calls from the 5' RACE reads with MiXCR, one row per CDR3 protein. The sample contains 700,000 to 850,000 distinct CDR3 sequences, roughly 35% of which appear only once. The CDR3 is 14 residues long. From germline, CDR1 is SGHKS and CDR2 YYEKEE (reference sequence). Trimming stripped 0 bases from V and 1 base from J, with 5 bases between. These data belong to a study of blood T cells in healthy people across ages. General study points: The fall in TCR beta diversity per million T cells was roughly linear with age.

This rearrangement joins TRBV5-5 to TRBJ1-5; D remains unclear. This receptor was identified in a man between 18 and 35 years old in good health. The sequenced sample consisted of blood. CDR3 DNA: TGTGCCAGCAGCTTGGTGAGAAGCAATCAGCCCCAGCATTTT. Its protein is CASSLVRSNQPQHF. Drawing the rest from reference TRBV5-5 and TRBJ1-5, the complete variable domain is DAGVTQSPTHLIKTRGQQVTLRCSPISGHKSVSWYQQVLGQGPQFIFQYYEKEERGRGNFPDRFSARQFPNYSSELNVNALLLGDSALYLCASSLVRSNQPQHFGDGTRLSIL.